These 18 T cell receptor beta chains were sequenced from one sample in a study of blood T cell repertoires in COVID-19. Profiling relied on immunoSEQ multiplex PCR, and the TCRdb table lists in-frame clones only, not all of them. The sample holds around 120,000 clones, around 78% seen once. The sequenced sample was peripheral blood. The receptors were gathered from a man between 25 and 39 years old with acute or convalescent COVID-19.

This chain uses TRBV18 with TRBJ1-4, with TRBD1 matching over 9 bases. CDR1 is KGHSH, CDR2 LQKENI, per germline. With V trimmed by 1 base and J by 8 bases, 5 bases remained unmatched. This CDR3 has 15 residues. As DNA, the CDR3 is TGTGCCAGCTCACCACTCGGGACAGGGAGCGAAAAACTGTTTTTT. Translation gives CASSPLGTGSEKLFF.

The CDR3 nucleotides read TGCGCCAGCAGCCAAGATGGCGGTTACAATGAGCAGTTCTTC. Its translation: CASSQDGGYNEQFF. The chain is built from TRBV4-3 and TRBJ2-1; D is ambiguous. Looked up from germline, CDR1 is LGHNA and CDR2 is YSLEER. V was clipped by 0 bases and J by 4 bases, with 7 bases between them. CDR3 length: 14 amino acids.

The rearrangement joins TRBV9 to TRBJ1-1; TRBD1 matches at 8 bases. This CDR3 is built from 18 residues. Looked up from germline, CDR1 is SGDLS and CDR2 is YYNGEE. Germline trimming cut 4 bases from V and 2 bases from J; bases unmatched to any gene: 16. Here the CDR3 reads CASSPSVADRGPNTEAFF. CDR3 bases: TGTGCCAGCAGCCCCAGCGTAGCCGACAGGGGACCCAACACTGAAGCTTTCTTT.

The V call is TRBV19, the J call TRBJ2-3; 9 nucleotides match TRBD2. Trimming at V came to 9 bases and at J to 5 bases, leaving 9 bases not matched to a gene. The CDR3 is made up of 14 amino acids. From germline, CDR1 is LNHDA and CDR2 SQIVND (reference sequence). In nucleotides, the CDR3 is TGTGCCAGCCGCGCGGGACTAGCACGAGATACGCAGTATTTT. This translates into CASRAGLARDTQYF.

This sequence joins TRBV10-3 and TRBJ1-1, with unresolved D. CDR1 ENHRY and CDR2 SYGVKD come from the germline V gene. The CDR3 covers 13 residues. V was clipped by 6 bases and J by 0 bases, with 8 bases between them. This chain's CDR3 is CAISDMVNTEAFF. In DNA, the CDR3 is TGTGCCATCAGCGACATGGTGAACACTGAAGCTTTCTTT.

V is TRBV15 and J is TRBJ1-4; possible D gene TRBD1, 6 bases. Germline CDR1 reads LNHNV; CDR2 reads YYDKDF (reference sequence). The V gene lost 0 bases and the J gene lost 9 bases, with 11 bases spanning the gap. This CDR3 is built from 14 residues. The CDR3: CATSRERQEKKLFF. In DNA form, the CDR3 reads TGTGCCACCAGCAGAGAAAGACAGGAAAAAAAACTGTTTTTT.

The chain has TRBV5-6 and TRBJ1-5; 7 nucleotides align to TRBD1. The CDR3 extends over 15 amino acids. The ends lost 4 bases at V and 1 base at J; junction bases unmatched: 5. Germline CDR1 SGHDT, CDR2 YYEEEE. In DNA, the CDR3 is TGTGCCAGCAGCAGAGGGGGCTTGAGCAATCAGCCCCAGCATTTT. It codes for CASSRGGLSNQPQHF.

For this clone: The limits of the CDR3 on the DNA are not certain, so only TCRdb's listed CDR3 is given. The chain uses TRBV4-3 and TRBJ1-5. Germline V CDR1 and CDR2: LGHNA, YSLEER. 13 amino acids form the CDR3, both terminal residues included. CDR3 residues: CASSQVAGGALHF.

The V and J genes are TRBV7-8 and TRBJ1-1; 7 bases agree with TRBD1. Germline loops: CDR1 SGHVS, CDR2 FQNEAQ. The trim removed 2 bases at V and 2 bases at J, leaving 8 bases unmatched. The CDR3 totals 16 residues. The CDR3 region has the DNA TGTGCCAGCAGCTTAACCTGGGACAGAGTAAACACTGAAGCTTTCTTT. This translates into CASSLTWDRVNTEAFF.

This clone was counted a few times. Other DNA sequences in this specimen translate into the identical CDR3. V and J are TRBV7-9 and TRBJ1-1; TRBD1 matches 9 bases. Germline V gene data show CDR1 as SEHNR and CDR2 as FQNEAQ (reference sequence). The CDR3 is made up of 13 amino acids. After removal of 5 bases from V and 5 bases from J, the junction contained 3 bases not matched to a gene. CDR3 loop: CASSPGQGTEAFF. The CDR3 DNA reads as TGTGCCAGCAGCCCCGGACAGGGGACTGAAGCTTTCTTT. The variable domain in full, completed from reference TRBV7-9 and TRBJ1-1, reads DTGVSQNPRHKITKRGQNVTFRCDPISEHNRLYWYRQTLGQGPEFLTYFQNEAQLEKSRLLSDRFSAERPKGSFSTLEIQRTEQGDSAMYLCASSPGQGTEAFFGQGTRLTVV.

The CDR3 region has the DNA TGCGCCAGCAGTGAGTCCGGGACTAGAAGCACAGATACGCAGTATTTT. This sequence encodes CASSESGTRSTDTQYF. This chain links TRBV10-2 with TRBJ2-3, with 8 positions matching TRBD2. The CDR3 is 16 amino acids. J gave up 0 bases and V 0 bases, and 2 bases lay outside the gene matches. CDR1 is WSHSY, CDR2 SAAADI, per germline.

The rearrangement joins TRBV7-6 to TRBJ1-3, with TRBD1 matching over 9 bases. This CDR3 region has 15 residues. Trimming at V came to 3 bases and at J to 4 bases, leaving 4 bases not matched to a gene. Looked up from germline, CDR1 is SGHVS and CDR2 is FNYEAQ. The CDR3 protein is CASSFSQGAGNTIYF. The CDR3 DNA sequence: TGTGCCAGCAGCTTCTCACAGGGGGCGGGAAACACCATATATTTT.

The chain carries TRBV5-5 and TRBJ1-4; 8 bases match TRBD1. The germline V gene has CDR1 SGHKS and CDR2 YYEKEE (reference sequence). The CDR3 runs to 15 residues. After removal of 4 bases from V and 2 bases from J, the junction contained 4 bases not matched to a gene. As DNA, the CDR3 is TGTGCCAGCAGCATCCGGACAGGGACTAATGAAAAACTGTTTTTT. Amino acids: CASSIRTGTNEKLFF. The full variable domain, completed using reference TRBV5-5 and TRBJ1-4, is DAGVTQSPTHLIKTRGQQVTLRCSPISGHKSVSWYQQVLGQGPQFIFQYYEKEERGRGNFPDRFSARQFPNYSSELNVNALLLGDSALYLCASSIRTGTNEKLFFGSGTQLSVL.

The chain employs TRBV11-1 and TRBJ1-6, with 7 positions matching TRBD1. The CDR3 is made up of 14 amino acids. Germline V gene data show CDR1 as SGHAT and CDR2 as FQDESV (reference sequence). V was pared by 5 bases and J by 8 bases, with 6 bases of the junction left unmatched. This CDR3 reads CASSTTGNDSPLHF. DNA of the CDR3: TGTGCCAGCAGCACGACAGGGAATGATTCACCCCTCCACTTT. Full variable domain (outside the CDR3, taken from reference TRBV11-1 and TRBJ1-6): EAEVAQSPRYKITEKSQAVAFWCDPISGHATLYWYRQILGQGPELLVQFQDESVVDDSQLPKDRFSAERLKGVDSTLKIQPAELGDSAMYLCASSTTGNDSPLHFGNGTRLTVT.

This clone was recorded a few times. This rearrangement joins TRBV10-3 to TRBJ2-1; 13 positions agree with TRBD2. The ends lost 6 bases at V and 7 bases at J; junction bases unmatched: 6. The CDR3 has 15 amino acids. Germline assignment: CDR1 ENHRY and CDR2 SYGVKD. CDR3 bases: TGTGCCATCAGAATCGGGACTAGCGGGGCAAATGAGCAGTTCTTC. Its protein is CAIRIGTSGANEQFF.

The CDR3 reads CASSFLRQQETQYF. The CDR3 DNA is TGTGCCAGCAGCTTTCTGCGGCAGCAAGAGACCCAGTACTTC. The chain combines TRBV5-6 with TRBJ2-5, with D unresolved. Per the germline V gene, CDR1 is SGHDT and CDR2 is YYEEEE. The CDR3 loop spans 14 amino acids. V was pared by 2 bases and J by 2 bases, with 10 bases between.

Concerning this clone: Other nucleotide sequences from this sample produce the same CDR3. The chain uses TRBV7-2 and TRBJ1-2, with TRBD1 matching over 7 bases. Per germline, CDR1 SGHTA and CDR2 FQGNSA. This CDR3 has 14 amino acids. J was trimmed by 3 bases and V by 2 bases; bases with no gene match: 3. Written as DNA, the CDR3 is TGTGCCAGCAGCTTAACAACAGGGGACTATGGCTACACCTTC. It translates to CASSLTTGDYGYTF.

This chain uses TRBV6-5 with TRBJ2-1; 9 bases line up with TRBD1. With 8 bases clipped from V and 7 bases from J, the junction kept 6 bases outside the gene matches. Germline loops: CDR1 MNHEY, CDR2 SVGAGI. The CDR3 consists of 13 residues. CDR3: CASRDREENEQFF. CDR3 sequence (DNA): TGTGCCAGCCGGGACAGGGAAGAAAATGAGCAGTTCTTC.